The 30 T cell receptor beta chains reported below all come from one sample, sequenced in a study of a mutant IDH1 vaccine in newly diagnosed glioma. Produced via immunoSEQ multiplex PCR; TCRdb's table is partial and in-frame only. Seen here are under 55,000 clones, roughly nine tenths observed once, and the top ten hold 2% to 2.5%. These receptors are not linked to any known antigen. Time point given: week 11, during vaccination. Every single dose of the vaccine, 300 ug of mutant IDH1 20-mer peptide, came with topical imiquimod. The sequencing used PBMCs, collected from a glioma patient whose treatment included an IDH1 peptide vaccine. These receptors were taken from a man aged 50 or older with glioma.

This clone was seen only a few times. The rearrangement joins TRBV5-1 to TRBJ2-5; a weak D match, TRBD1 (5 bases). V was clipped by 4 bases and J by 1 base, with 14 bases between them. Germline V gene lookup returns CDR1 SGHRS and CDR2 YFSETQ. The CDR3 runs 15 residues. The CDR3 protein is CASSPQGSPQETQYF. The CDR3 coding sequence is TGCGCCAGCAGCCCCCAGGGTAGTCCCCAAGAGACCCAGTACTTC.

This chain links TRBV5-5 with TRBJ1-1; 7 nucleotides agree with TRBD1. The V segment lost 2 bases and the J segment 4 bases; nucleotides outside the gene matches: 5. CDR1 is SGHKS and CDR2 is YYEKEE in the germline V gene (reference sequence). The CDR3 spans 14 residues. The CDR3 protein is CASSLTGDLTEAFF. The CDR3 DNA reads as TGTGCCAGCAGCTTAACAGGGGACCTCACTGAAGCTTTCTTT.

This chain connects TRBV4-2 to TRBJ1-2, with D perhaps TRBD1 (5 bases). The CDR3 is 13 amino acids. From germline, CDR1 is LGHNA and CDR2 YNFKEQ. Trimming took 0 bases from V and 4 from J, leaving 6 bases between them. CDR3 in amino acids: CASSQDRVYGYTF. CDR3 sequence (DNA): TGTGCCAGCAGCCAAGACAGGGTCTATGGCTACACCTTC.

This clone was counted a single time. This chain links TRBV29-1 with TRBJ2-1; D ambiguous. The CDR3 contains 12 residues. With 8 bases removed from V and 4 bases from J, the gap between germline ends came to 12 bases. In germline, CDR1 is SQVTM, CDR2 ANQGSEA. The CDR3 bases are TGCAGCTCCAGGAGATCTTACAATGAGCAGTTCTTC. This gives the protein CSSRRSYNEQFF.

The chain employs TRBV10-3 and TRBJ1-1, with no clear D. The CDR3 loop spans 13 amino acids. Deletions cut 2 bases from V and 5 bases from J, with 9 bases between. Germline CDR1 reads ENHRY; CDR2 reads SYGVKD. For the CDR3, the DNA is TGTGCCATCAGTGAGGGGTTGGGGACTGAAGCTTTCTTT. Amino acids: CAISEGLGTEAFF.

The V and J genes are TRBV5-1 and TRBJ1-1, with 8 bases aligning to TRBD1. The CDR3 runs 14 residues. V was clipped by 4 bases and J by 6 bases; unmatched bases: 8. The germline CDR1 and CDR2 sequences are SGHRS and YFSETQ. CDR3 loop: CASSLRTGMAEAFF. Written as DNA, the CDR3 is TGCGCCAGCAGCCTCCGGACAGGGATGGCTGAAGCTTTCTTT.

CDR3 DNA sequence: TGTGCCAGTAGTATAGACGGGACAGGGGGCAGTCAGCCCCAGCATTTT. This encodes CASSIDGTGGSQPQHF. The chain employs TRBV19 and TRBJ1-5; 12 bases fit TRBD1. After removal of 0 bases from V and 6 bases from J, the junction contained 3 bases not matched to a gene. Per germline, CDR1 LNHDA and CDR2 SQIVND (reference sequence). The CDR3 consists of 16 residues.

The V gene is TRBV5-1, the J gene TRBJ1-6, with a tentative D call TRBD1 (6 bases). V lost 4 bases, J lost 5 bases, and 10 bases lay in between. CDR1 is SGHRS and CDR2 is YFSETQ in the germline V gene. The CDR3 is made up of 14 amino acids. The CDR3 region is CASSGNRDNSPLHF. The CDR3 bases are TGCGCCAGCAGCGGGAACAGGGATAATTCACCCCTCCACTTT.

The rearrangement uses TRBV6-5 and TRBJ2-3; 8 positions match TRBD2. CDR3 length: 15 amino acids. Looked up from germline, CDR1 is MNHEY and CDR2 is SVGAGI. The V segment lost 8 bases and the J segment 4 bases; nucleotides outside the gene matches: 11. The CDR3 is CASSRSGIFSDTQYF. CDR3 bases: TGTGCCAGCTCTCGTAGCGGGATTTTTTCAGATACGCAGTATTTT.

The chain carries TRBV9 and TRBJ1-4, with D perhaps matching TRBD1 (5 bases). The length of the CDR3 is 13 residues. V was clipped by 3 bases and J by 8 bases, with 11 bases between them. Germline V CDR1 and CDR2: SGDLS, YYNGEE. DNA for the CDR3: TGTGCCAGCAGCGGGGGCCCGGGAGAAAAACTGTTTTTT. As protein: CASSGGPGEKLFF. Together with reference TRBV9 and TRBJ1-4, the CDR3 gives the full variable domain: DSGVTQTPKHLITATGQRVTLRCSPRSGDLSVYWYQQSLDQGLQFLIQYYNGEERAKGNILERFSAQQFPDLHSELNLSSLELGDSALYFCASSGGPGEKLFFGSGTQLSVL.

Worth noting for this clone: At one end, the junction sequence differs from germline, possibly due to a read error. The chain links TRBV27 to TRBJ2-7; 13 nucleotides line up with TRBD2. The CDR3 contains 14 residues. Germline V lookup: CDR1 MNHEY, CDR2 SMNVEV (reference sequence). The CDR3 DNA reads TGTGCCAGCAGTCAGGGACTAGCGGGATACGGGCAGTACTTC. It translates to CASSQGLAGYGQYF.

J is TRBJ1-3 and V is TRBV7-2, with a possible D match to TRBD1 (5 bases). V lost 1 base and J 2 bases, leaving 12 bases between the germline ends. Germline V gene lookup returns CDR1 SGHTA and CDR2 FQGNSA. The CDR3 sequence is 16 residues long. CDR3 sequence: CASSLEGQGTGNTIYF. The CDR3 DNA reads TGTGCCAGCAGCTTAGAGGGCCAGGGCACTGGAAACACCATATATTTT.

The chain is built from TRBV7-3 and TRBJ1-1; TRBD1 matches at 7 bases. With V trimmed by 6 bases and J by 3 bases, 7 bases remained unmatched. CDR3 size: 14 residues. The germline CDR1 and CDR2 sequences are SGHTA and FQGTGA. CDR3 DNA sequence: TGTGCCAGCAGGACAGGGTTTATGGACACTGAAGCTTTCTTT. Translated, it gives CASRTGFMDTEAFF. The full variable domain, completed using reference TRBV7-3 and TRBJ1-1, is GAGVSQTPSNKVTEKGKYVELRCDPISGHTALYWYRQSLGQGPEFLIYFQGTGAADDSGLPNDRFFAVRPEGSVSTLKIQRTERGDSAVYLCASRTGFMDTEAFFGQGTRLTVV.

CDR3 loop: CASSYSRARESPLHF. CDR3 nucleotide sequence: TGTGCCAGCAGTTACTCAAGGGCCAGGGAGTCACCCCTCCACTTT. The chain combines TRBV6-5 with TRBJ1-6, with a tentative D call TRBD1 (5 bases). Trimming left V 0 bases short and J 10 bases short, with 13 bases between. The CDR3 has 15 amino acids. Germline V gene data show CDR1 as MNHEY and CDR2 as SVGAGI.

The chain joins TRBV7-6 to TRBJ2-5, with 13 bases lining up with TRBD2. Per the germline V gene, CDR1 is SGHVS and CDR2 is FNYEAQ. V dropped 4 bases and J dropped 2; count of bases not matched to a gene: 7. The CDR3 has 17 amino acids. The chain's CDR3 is CASSSTGLAGAQETQYF. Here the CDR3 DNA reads TGTGCCAGCAGCTCGACCGGACTAGCGGGGGCTCAAGAGACCCAGTACTTC.

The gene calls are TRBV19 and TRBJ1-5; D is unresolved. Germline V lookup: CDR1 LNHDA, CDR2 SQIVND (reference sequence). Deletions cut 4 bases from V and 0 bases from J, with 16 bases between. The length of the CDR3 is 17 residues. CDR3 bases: TGTGCCAGTAGTACCCCATGGGAGGGAGGTAGCAATCAGCCCCAGCATTTT. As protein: CASSTPWEGGSNQPQHF. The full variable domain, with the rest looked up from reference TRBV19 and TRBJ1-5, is DGGITQSPKYLFRKEGQNVTLSCEQNLNHDAMYWYRQDPGQGLRLIYYSQIVNDFQKGDIAEGYSVSREKKESFPLTVTSAQKNPTAFYLCASSTPWEGGSNQPQHFGDGTRLSIL.

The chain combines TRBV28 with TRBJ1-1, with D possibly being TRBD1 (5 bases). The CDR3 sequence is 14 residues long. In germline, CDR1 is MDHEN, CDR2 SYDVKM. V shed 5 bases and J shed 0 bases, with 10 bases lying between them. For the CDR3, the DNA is TGTGCCAGCAGTCGAGGGGCTGTGAACACTGAAGCTTTCTTT. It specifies CASSRGAVNTEAFF.

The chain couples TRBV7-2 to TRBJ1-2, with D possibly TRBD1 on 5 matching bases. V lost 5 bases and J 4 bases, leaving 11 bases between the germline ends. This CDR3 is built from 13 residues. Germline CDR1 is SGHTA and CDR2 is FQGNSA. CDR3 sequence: CASSIDSLYGYTF. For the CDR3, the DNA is TGTGCCAGCAGCATAGACAGCCTCTATGGCTACACCTTC. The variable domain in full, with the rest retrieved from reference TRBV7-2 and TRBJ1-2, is GAGVSQSPSNKVTEKGKDVELRCDPISGHTALYWYRQSLGQGLEFLIYFQGNSAPDKSGLPSDRFSAERTGGSVSTLTIQRTQQEDSAVYLCASSIDSLYGYTFGSGTRLTVV.

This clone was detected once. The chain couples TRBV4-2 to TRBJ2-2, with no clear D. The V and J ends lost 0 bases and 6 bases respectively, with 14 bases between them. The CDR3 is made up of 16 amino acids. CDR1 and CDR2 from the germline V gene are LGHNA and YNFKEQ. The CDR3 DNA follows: TGTGCCAGCAGCCAAGAGGTCCAACTCCTGTCCGGGGAGCTGTTTTTT. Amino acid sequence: CASSQEVQLLSGELFF.

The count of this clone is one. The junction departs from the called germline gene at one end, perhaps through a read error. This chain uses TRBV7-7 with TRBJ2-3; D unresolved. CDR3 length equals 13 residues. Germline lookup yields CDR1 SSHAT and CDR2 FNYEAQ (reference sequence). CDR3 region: CASSPSSTDTQYF. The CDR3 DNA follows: TGTGCTAGCAGTCCGTCTTCCACAGATACGCAGTATTTT.

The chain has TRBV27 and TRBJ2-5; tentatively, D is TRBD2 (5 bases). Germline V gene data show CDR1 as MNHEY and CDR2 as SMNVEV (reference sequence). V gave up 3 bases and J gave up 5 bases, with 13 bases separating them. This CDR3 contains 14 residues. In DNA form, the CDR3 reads TGTGCCAGCAGTTTCCTGACGAGGAGGGAGACCCAGTACTTC. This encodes CASSFLTRRETQYF.

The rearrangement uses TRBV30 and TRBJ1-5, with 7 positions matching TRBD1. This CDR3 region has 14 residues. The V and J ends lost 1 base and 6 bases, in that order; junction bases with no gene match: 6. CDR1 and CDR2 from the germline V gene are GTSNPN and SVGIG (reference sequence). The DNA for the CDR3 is TGTGCCTGGAGTGGAGTAGGACAGGTTCAGCCCCAGCATTTT. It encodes CAWSGVGQVQPQHF. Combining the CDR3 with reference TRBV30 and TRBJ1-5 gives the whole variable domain SQTIHQWPATLVQPVGSPLSLECTVEGTSNPNLYWYRQAAGRGLQLLFYSVGIGQISSEVPQNLSASRPQDRQFILSSKKLLLSDSGFYLCAWSGVGQVQPQHFGDGTRLSIL.

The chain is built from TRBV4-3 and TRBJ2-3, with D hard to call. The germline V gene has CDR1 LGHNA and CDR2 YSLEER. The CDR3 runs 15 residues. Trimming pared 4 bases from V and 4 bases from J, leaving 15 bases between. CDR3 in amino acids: CASSLYAGRADTQYF. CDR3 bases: TGCGCCAGCAGCCTTTACGCCGGTAGGGCAGATACGCAGTATTTT.

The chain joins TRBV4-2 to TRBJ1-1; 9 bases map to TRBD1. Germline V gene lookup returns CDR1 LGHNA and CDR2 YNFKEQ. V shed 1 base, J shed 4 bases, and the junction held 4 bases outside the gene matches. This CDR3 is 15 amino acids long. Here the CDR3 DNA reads TGTGCCAGCAGCCAAGTCCGGGACAGGGCCACTGAAGCTTTCTTT. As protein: CASSQVRDRATEAFF.

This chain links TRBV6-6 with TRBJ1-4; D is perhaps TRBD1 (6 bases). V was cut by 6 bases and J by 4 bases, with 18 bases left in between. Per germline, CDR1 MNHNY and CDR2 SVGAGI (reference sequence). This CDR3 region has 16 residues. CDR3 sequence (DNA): TGTGCCAGCAGCCATGTCCGCCGGGGGCTTAATGAAAAACTGTTTTTT. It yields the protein CASSHVRRGLNEKLFF.

CDR3 protein: CASIHRGMRNQPQHF. The CDR3 DNA is TGTGCCAGCATCCACAGGGGGATGCGGAATCAGCCCCAGCATTTT. The genes are TRBV21-1 and TRBJ1-5; whether TRBD1, the table's D call, matches the DNA was not checked. TRBV21-1 is a known pseudogene. The CDR3 is 15 amino acids.

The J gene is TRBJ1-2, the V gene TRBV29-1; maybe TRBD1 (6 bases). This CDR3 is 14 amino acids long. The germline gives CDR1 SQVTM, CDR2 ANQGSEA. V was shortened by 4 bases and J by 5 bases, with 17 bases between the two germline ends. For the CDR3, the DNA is TGCAGCGTTGCCACCGGGACAAACTTTTATGGCTACACCTTC. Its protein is CSVATGTNFYGYTF.

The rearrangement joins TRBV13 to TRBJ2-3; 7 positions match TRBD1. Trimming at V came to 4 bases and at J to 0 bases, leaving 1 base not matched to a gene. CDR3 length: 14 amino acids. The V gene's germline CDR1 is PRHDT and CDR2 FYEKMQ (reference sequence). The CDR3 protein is CASSWDSSTDTQYF. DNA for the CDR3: TGTGCCAGCAGCTGGGACAGTAGCACAGATACGCAGTATTTT. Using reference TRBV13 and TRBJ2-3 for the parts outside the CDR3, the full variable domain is AAGVIQSPRHLIKEKRETATLKCYPIPRHDTVYWYQQGPGQDPQFLISFYEKMQSDKGSIPDRFSAQQFSDYHSELNMSSLELGDSALYFCASSWDSSTDTQYFGPGTRLTVL.

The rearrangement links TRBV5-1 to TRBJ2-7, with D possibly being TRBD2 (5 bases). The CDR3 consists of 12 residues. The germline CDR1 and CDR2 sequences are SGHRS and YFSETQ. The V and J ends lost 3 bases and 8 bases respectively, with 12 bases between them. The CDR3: CASSSDQTKQYF. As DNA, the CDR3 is TGCGCCAGCAGCTCGGACCAGACTAAGCAGTACTTC.

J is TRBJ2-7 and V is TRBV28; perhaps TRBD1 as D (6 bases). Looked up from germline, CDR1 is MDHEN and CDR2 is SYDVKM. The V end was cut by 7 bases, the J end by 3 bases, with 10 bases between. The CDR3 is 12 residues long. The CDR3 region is CASKDSFYEQYF. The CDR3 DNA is TGTGCCAGCAAGGACAGCTTCTACGAGCAGTACTTC.